Each of the 9 T cell receptor beta chains below was sequenced from the same sample in a study of blood T cell repertoires in COVID-19. Generated by immunoSEQ multiplex PCR, the TCRdb table keeps only in-frame clones and is missing some. The sample includes roughly 200,000 clones, around 80% of them seen just once. Sequencing was carried out using peripheral blood. The source of these receptors is a man aged 50 or older who had recovered from COVID-19.

As DNA, the CDR3 is TGTGCCAGCTCACCCGGACAGGGCAATAGCAATCAGCCCCAGCATTTT. Amino acid sequence: CASSPGQGNSNQPQHF. V and J are TRBV18 and TRBJ1-5; 8 positions agree with TRBD1. The junction had 4 bases not matched to a gene; V was cut back by 3 bases and J by 0 bases. CDR3 length: 16 residues. Germline V gene data show CDR1 as KGHSH and CDR2 as LQKENI.

The V gene is TRBV19, the J gene TRBJ1-2, with D unresolved. The CDR3 consists of 14 residues. V was clipped by 3 bases and J by 4 bases, with 12 bases between them. The V gene's germline CDR1 is LNHDA and CDR2 SQIVND (reference sequence). As DNA, the CDR3 is TGTGCCAGTAGTATTTCCCCGAGACTCTATGGCTACACCTTC. This codes for CASSISPRLYGYTF.

The V and J genes are TRBV7-3 and TRBJ2-2, with 9 bases that match TRBD2. Germline-derived CDR1 and CDR2 are SGHTA and FQGTGA. V gave up 1 base and J gave up 1 base; unmatched junction bases: 7. CDR3 length: 18 amino acids. CDR3 sequence: CASSLMGSGSGNTGELFF. CDR3 in DNA: TGTGCCAGCAGCTTAATGGGTAGCGGGAGCGGGAACACCGGGGAGCTGTTTTTT.

The rearrangement uses TRBV5-5 and TRBJ2-5; D is undetermined. The germline V gene encodes CDR1 SGHKS and CDR2 YYEKEE (reference sequence). The CDR3 covers 13 residues. V dropped 4 bases and J dropped 5 bases, with 12 bases sitting between them. CDR3 region: CASSHLLVETQYF. The CDR3 DNA is TGTGCCAGCAGCCACTTACTTGTGGAGACCCAGTACTTC.

The J gene is TRBJ2-3, the V gene TRBV27, with a possible D match to TRBD2 (6 bases). This CDR3 comprises 15 residues. CDR1 is MNHEY and CDR2 is SMNVEV in the germline V gene (reference sequence). V lost 4 bases, J lost 2 bases, and 13 bases lay in between. The DNA for the CDR3 is TGTGCCAGCAGTTCTTTGGCGGGACCCACAGATACGCAGTATTTT. Translation gives CASSSLAGPTDTQYF.

The genes are TRBV6-5 and TRBJ2-7; D perhaps matches TRBD1 (6 bases). CDR3 length: 15 residues. Looked up from germline, CDR1 is MNHEY and CDR2 is SVGAGI. V lost 0 bases and J 3 bases, leaving 12 bases between the germline ends. The CDR3 sequence is CASSYSGGVSYEQYF. CDR3 DNA: TGTGCCAGCAGTTACTCAGGGGGAGTGAGCTACGAGCAGTACTTC.

This clone has only a few counts. The genes are TRBV5-4 and TRBJ2-1, with a weak D call TRBD2 (6 bases). CDR1 SGHNT and CDR2 YYREEE come from the germline V gene (reference sequence). Trimming removed 0 bases at V and 0 bases at J, with 7 bases between. The CDR3 totals 15 residues. CDR3 sequence: CASSLVGSSYNEQFF. Here the CDR3 DNA reads TGTGCCAGCAGCTTGGTCGGGAGCTCCTACAATGAGCAGTTCTTC.

CDR3 sequence reads: CASSLAGAGVVPHEQFF. CDR3 nucleotides: TGTGCCAGCAGCTTAGCGGGAGCGGGAGTTGTCCCACATGAGCAGTTCTTC. The rearrangement joins TRBV7-9 to TRBJ2-1; 8 nucleotides match TRBD2. The CDR3 consists of 17 residues. V shed 0 bases and J 8 bases; nucleotides not matched to a gene: 12. CDR1 is SEHNR, CDR2 FQNEAQ, per germline (reference sequence). The full variable domain, rest sourced from reference TRBV7-9 and TRBJ2-1, is DTGVSQNPRHKITKRGQNVTFRCDPISEHNRLYWYRQTLGQGPEFLTYFQNEAQLEKSRLLSDRFSAERPKGSFSTLEIQRTEQGDSAMYLCASSLAGAGVVPHEQFFGPGTRLTVL.

V gene TRBV5-1 combines with J gene TRBJ2-2; perhaps TRBD1 as D (6 bases). V gave up 7 bases and J gave up 3 bases, with 13 bases separating them. The CDR3 is made up of 14 amino acids. Germline CDR1 is SGHRS and CDR2 is YFSETQ. The CDR3 loop is CASSARGDTGELFF. In DNA, the CDR3 is TGCGCCAGCTCCGCCAGGGGAGACACCGGGGAGCTGTTTTTT.